A selection of T cell receptor beta chains follows, all from one sample in a study of T cells in Graves' hyperthyroidism and ophthalmopathy. TCRdb analysed the multiplex PCR reads with MiXCR anew, one entry per CDR3 protein. The sample contains a few hundred thousand distinct CDR3 sequences, around a sixth of which appear only once. The sequencing input was blood. These receptors originate from a woman younger than 30 with Graves' hyperthyroidism that later progressed to Graves' ophthalmopathy. Both conserved end residues are part of each CDR3. The D gene is left open where the match is weak. Not every row has a clone size; where given, it reads once, few, many or a size class.

.,many,TRBV12-3/TRBV12-4,TRBJ1-1,14,CASSFGGILTEAFF,TGTGCCAGCAGTTTTGGGGGGATTCTGACTGAAGCTTTCTTT
.,few,TRBV7-6,TRBJ2-7,11,CASASTNEQYF,TGTGCCAGCGCCTCCACCAACGAGCAGTACTTC
TRBD2,.,TRBV7-9,TRBJ2-1,15,CTSSAGTSEYNEQFF,TGTACCAGCAGTGCCGGGACTAGCGAATACAATGAGCAGTTCTTC
TRBD2,many,TRBV7-2,TRBJ2-5,15,CASSFRIAGGETQYF,TGTGCCAGCAGCTTTCGCATTGCGGGAGGGGAGACCCAGTACTTC
.,many,TRBV28,TRBJ2-7,13,CASKTGSSYEQYF,TGTGCCAGCAAAACAGGGAGCTCCTACGAGCAGTACTTC
TRBD2,.,TRBV2,TRBJ2-3,13,CASSEASGRTQYF,TGTGCCAGCAGTGAGGCTAGCGGGAGGACGCAGTATTTT
.,many,TRBV20-1,TRBJ2-7,14,CSARARGIPYEQYF,TGCAGTGCTAGAGCGCGCGGGATCCCCTACGAGCAGTACTTC
.,.,TRBV28,TRBJ1-5,10,CAGGSGPQHF,TGTGCCGGGGGAAGTGGGCCCCAGCATTTT
.,many,TRBV12-3/TRBV12-4,TRBJ1-2,14,CASSPSSRGLGYTF,TGTGCCAGCAGCCCCTCGAGTCGGGGGCTTGGCTACACCTTC
.,many,TRBV20-1,TRBJ1-2,12,CSARDGNYGYTF,TGCAGTGCCCGGGACGGCAACTATGGCTACACCTTC
.,.,TRBV5-8,TRBJ2-3,15,CASIETGPGTDTQYF,TGTGCCAGCATCGAAACAGGGCCGGGGACAGATACGCAGTATTTT
TRBD1,few,TRBV20-1,TRBJ2-2,16,CSARALGTGDTGELFF,TGCAGTGCTAGAGCCTTAGGGACAGGGGACACCGGGGAGCTGTTTTTT
TRBD2,few,TRBV9,TRBJ2-1,16,CASSGIGLAGYNEQFF,TGTGCCAGCAGCGGAATCGGACTAGCGGGTTACAATGAGCAGTTCTTC
.,many,TRBV28,TRBJ1-2,14,CASSLAVTGIGYTF,TGTGCCAGCAGTTTAGCCGTAACAGGGATTGGCTACACCTTC
TRBD2,few,TRBV6-1,TRBJ2-1,16,CASSKLGLAGNNEQFF,TGTGCCAGCAGCAAATTGGGACTAGCGGGGAACAATGAGCAGTTCTTC
TRBD1,many,TRBV20-1,TRBJ2-5,14,CSAPDRGGQETQYF,TGCAGTGCTCCCGACAGGGGAGGTCAAGAGACCCAGTACTTC
.,few,TRBV4-1,TRBJ2-4,18,CASSPRTGRVSGENIQYF,TGCGCCAGCAGCCCCCGGACAGGGAGGGTTAGCGGGGAAAACATTCAGTACTTC
TRBD2,.,TRBV20-1,TRBJ2-1,17,CSARDSAGGPKVAEQFF,TGCAGTGCTAGAGACTCAGCGGGAGGGCCCAAGGTTGCTGAGCAGTTCTTC
.,many,TRBV5-1,TRBJ2-6,15,CASDRGMAGANVLTF,TGCGCCAGTGACAGAGGGATGGCTGGGGCCAACGTCCTGACTTTC
TRBD2,.,TRBV19,TRBJ2-7,15,CASSTRLAATYEQYF,TGTGCCAGTAGTACCCGACTAGCGGCAACCTACGAGCAGTACTTC
.,many,TRBV15,TRBJ1-2,15,CATSREPDASAGYTF,TGTGCCACCAGCAGAGAACCGGACGCGTCGGCGGGCTACACCTTC
.,few,TRBV28,TRBJ2-1,15,CASSPEHRSYNEQFF,TGTGCCAGCAGCCCAGAGCACAGATCCTACAATGAGCAGTTCTTC
.,few,TRBV27,TRBJ2-3,17,CASSLSAESSSTDTQYF,TGTGCCAGCAGTTTATCCGCGGAGTCCTCTAGCACAGATACGCAGTATTTT
.,.,TRBV25-1,TRBJ2-4,15,CASSATILAKNIQYF,TGTGCCAGCAGTGCTACGATTCTAGCCAAAAACATTCAGTACTTC
.,many,TRBV20-1,TRBJ2-5,12,CSATGSQETQYF,TGCAGTGCGACGGGGTCCCAAGAGACCCAGTACTTC
.,few,TRBV30,TRBJ1-1,10,CAWSKLSAFF,TGTGCCTGGAGTAAGCTCTCGGCTTTCTTT
.,many,TRBV20-1,TRBJ2-7,16,CSARDLASPIFYEQYF,TGCAGTGCTAGAGATCTGGCTAGCCCCATCTTCTACGAGCAGTACTTC
.,many,TRBV2,TRBJ1-1,13,CASSRTRGYVAFF,TGTGCCAGCAGCCGGACAAGGGGATACGTAGCTTTCTTT
.,many,TRBV2,TRBJ1-1,13,CASSALMNTEAFF,TGTGCCAGCAGTGCACTGATGAACACTGAAGCTTTCTTT
TRBD2,.,TRBV2,TRBJ2-5,17,CASSGIGTSGRKETQYF,TGTGCCAGCAGTGGAATAGGGACTAGCGGGAGGAAAGAGACCCAGTACTTC
TRBD1,.,TRBV7-9,TRBJ2-5,13,CASSSDRGKTQYF,TGTGCCAGCAGCTCGGACAGGGGCAAGACCCAGTACTTC
TRBD2,few,TRBV7-8,TRBJ2-1,17,CASSPILNSGSYNEQFF,TGTGCCAGCAGCCCAATCCTAAATAGCGGGAGTTACAATGAGCAGTTCTTC
.,.,TRBV2,TRBJ2-2,13,CASRAEPTGELFF,TGTGCCAGCCGGGCAGAACCCACCGGGGAGCTGTTTTTT
TRBD1,many,TRBV7-9,TRBJ2-5,16,CASSPALASGGETQYF,TGTGCCAGCAGCCCAGCCTTGGCCTCAGGGGGAGAGACCCAGTACTTC
.,.,TRBV13,TRBJ2-3,16,CASSLPGPTLTDTQYF,TGTGCCAGCAGCTTACCGGGTCCAACCCTCACAGATACGCAGTATTTT
TRBD1,few,TRBV29-1,TRBJ2-1,12,CSGGDRDNEQFF,TGCAGCGGGGGGGACAGGGATAATGAGCAGTTCTTC
TRBD1,.,TRBV29-1,TRBJ2-2,15,CSAGPGQPDTGELFF,TGCAGCGCAGGACCGGGACAGCCGGACACCGGGGAGCTGTTTTTT
.,many,TRBV5-1,TRBJ2-1,15,CASRSRRAGFNEQFF,TGCGCCAGCAGATCCCGTAGGGCAGGGTTCAATGAGCAGTTCTTC
TRBD1,few,TRBV20-1,TRBJ1-1,15,CSAGQDQGRNTEAFF,TGCAGTGCAGGACAGGACCAAGGACGGAACACTGAAGCTTTCTTT
.,.,TRBV5-8,TRBJ1-1,17,CASSLVMEGEMNTEAFF,TGTGCCAGCAGCTTGGTAATGGAGGGGGAAATGAACACTGAAGCTTTCTTT
TRBD2,many,TRBV12-3/TRBV12-4,TRBJ2-5,22,CASSANFLLPGLAGGRAETQYF,TGTGCCAGCAGTGCCAACTTTCTACTCCCGGGACTAGCGGGAGGGCGGGCGGAGACCCAGTACTTC
TRBD2,many,TRBV20-1,TRBJ2-3,16,CSATPMGREQVDTQYF,TGCAGTGCTACCCCCATGGGGCGGGAGCAGGTAGATACGCAGTATTTT
.,.,TRBV20-1,TRBJ1-5,13,CSARDTVRQPQHF,TGCAGTGCTAGAGATACAGTTCGACAGCCCCAGCATTTT